Below are 2 T cell receptor beta chains sequenced from a single sample in a study of human T cells and chemical hapten exposure. TCRdb called the RACE reads again in MiXCR, with one record for every CDR3 protein. Here the sample spans roughly 100,000 distinct CDR3 sequences, about 8.7% being singletons. Time point noted: healthy volunteer bleed at 2 weeks. It was unfractionated whole blood from which total RNA was extracted. The sequenced sample consisted of whole blood. The receptors stem from a female donor in good health. Some clones in this sample may be carry-over from other donors' samples.

This clonotype was found many times. The CDR3 sequence: CASSKNTEAFF. The CDR3 bases are TGTGCCAGCAGTAAGAACACTGAAGCTTTCTTT. The rearrangement joins TRBV27 to TRBJ1-1; unclear D gene. Germline CDR1 MNHEY, CDR2 SMNVEV (reference sequence). Between the trimmed V and J ends, which lost 5 bases and 1 base, there was a span of 2 bases. The CDR3 totals 11 residues.

This rearrangement joins TRBV15 to TRBJ1-1; 7 bases line up with TRBD1. This CDR3 comprises 15 residues. Germline loops: CDR1 LNHNV, CDR2 YYDKDF (reference sequence). Trimming removed 1 base from V and 3 bases from J; junction bases left unmatched: 5. CDR3: CATSRAGGKDTEAFF. The DNA for the CDR3 is TGTGCCACCAGCAGAGCAGGGGGGAAGGACACTGAAGCTTTCTTT.